This T cell receptor (beta chain) was captured in a study of regulatory T cells in long-lasting Graves disease. V was clipped by 1 base and J by 4 bases; unmatched bases: 9. The CDR3 sequence is 17 residues long. The germline gives CDR1 LGHNA, CDR2 YNFKEQ. This sample's time point: persistent/refractory GD, antithyroid drugs over 5 years with positive TRAb. PBMC-derived RNA was used for the TCR library. CDR3 regions were amplified by Arm-PCR using iRepertoire HTBI primers to build TCR beta libraries. TCRdb re-derived calls from the multiplex PCR reads in MiXCR, one entry per CDR3 protein. The data contain around 400,000 distinct CDR3 sequences, 23% of them singletons.

The source is a woman aged 40 to 49 with Graves disease. The chain combines TRBV4-2 with TRBJ1-4; 7 nucleotides line up with TRBD1. Sequenced material: peripheral blood mononuclear cells (PBMCs), taken when the disease was refractory, from a patient treated with antithyroid drugs. This CDR3 is CASSQGGQASSNEKLFF. CDR3 in DNA: TGTGCCAGCAGCCAAGGAGGACAGGCCTCAAGTAATGAAAAACTGTTTTTT.